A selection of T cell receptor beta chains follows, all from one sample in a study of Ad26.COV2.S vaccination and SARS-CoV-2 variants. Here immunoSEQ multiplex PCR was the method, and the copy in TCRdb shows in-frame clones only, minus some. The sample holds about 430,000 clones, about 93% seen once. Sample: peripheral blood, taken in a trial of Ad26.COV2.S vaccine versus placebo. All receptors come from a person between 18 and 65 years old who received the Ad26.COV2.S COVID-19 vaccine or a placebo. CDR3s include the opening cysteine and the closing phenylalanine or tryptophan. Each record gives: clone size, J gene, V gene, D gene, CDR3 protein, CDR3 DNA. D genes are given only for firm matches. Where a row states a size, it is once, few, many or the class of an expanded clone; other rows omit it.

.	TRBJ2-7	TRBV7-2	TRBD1	CASSPRTGPSYEQYF	TGTGCCAGCAGCCCGAGGACAGGGCCCTCCTACGAGCAGTACTTC
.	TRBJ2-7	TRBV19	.	CATRKEESFSYEQYF	TGTGCCACTCGAAAGGAGGAATCCTTCTCCTACGAGCAGTACTTC
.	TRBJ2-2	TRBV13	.	CATPVGNTGELFF	TGTGCCACCCCCGTAGGGAACACCGGGGAGCTGTTTTTT
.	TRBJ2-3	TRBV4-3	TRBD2	CASSQDMREPADTQYF	TGCGCCAGCAGCCAAGATATGCGGGAGCCCGCAGATACGCAGTATTTT
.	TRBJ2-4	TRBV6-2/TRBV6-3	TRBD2	CASSRLAGDGGYF	TGTGCCAGCAGTCGACTAGCGGGAGATGGGGGGTACTTC
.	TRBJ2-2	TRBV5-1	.	CASSLRGLGTGELFF	TGCGCCAGCAGCTTGCGAGGATTAGGGACCGGGGAGCTGTTTTTT
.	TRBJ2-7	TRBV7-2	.	CASSLGLVYEQYF	TGTGCCAGCAGCTTAGGGCTCGTCTACGAGCAGTACTTC
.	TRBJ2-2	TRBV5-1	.	CASSLKDSGELFF	TGCGCCAGCAGCTTGAAGGACTCCGGGGAGCTGTTTTTT
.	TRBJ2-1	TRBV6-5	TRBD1	CASSPGTGVHEQFF	TGTGCCAGCAGCCCCGGGACAGGGGTACATGAGCAGTTCTTC
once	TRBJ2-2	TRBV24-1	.	CATSDRPSTGELFF	TGTGCCACCAGTGATCGGCCCAGCACCGGGGAGCTGTTTTTT
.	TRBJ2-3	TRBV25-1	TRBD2	CASTHRLAGSTDTQYF	TGTGCCAGCACCCACCGACTAGCGGGAAGCACAGATACGCAGTATTTT
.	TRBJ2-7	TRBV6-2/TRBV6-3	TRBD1	CASSRWDRGYEQYF	TGTGCCAGCAGTAGATGGGACAGGGGCTACGAGCAGTACTTC
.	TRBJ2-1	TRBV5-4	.	CASSLAGTPGVNEQFF	TGTGCCAGCAGCTTGGCCGGTACTCCCGGGGTTAATGAGCAGTTCTTC
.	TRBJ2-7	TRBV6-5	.	CASSYSGRSHEQYF	TGTGCCAGCAGTTACTCGGGCAGGTCCCACGAGCAGTACTTC
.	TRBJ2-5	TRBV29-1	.	CSVEGDTLETQYF	TGCAGCGTTGAGGGGGACACACTAGAGACCCAGTACTTC
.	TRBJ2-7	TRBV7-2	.	CASSVSTGSFYEQYF	TGTGCCAGCAGCGTCTCGACTGGCTCCTTCTACGAGCAGTACTTC
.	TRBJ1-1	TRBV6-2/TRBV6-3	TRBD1	CASSYSSRQGAEAFF	TGTGCCAGCAGTTACTCGAGTCGACAGGGGGCTGAAGCTTTCTTT
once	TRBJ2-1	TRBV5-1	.	CASSLSTRDDIHNEQFF	TGCGCCAGCAGCTTGTCGACTCGGGATGACATACACAATGAGCAGTTCTTC
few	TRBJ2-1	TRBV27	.	CASSPSYNEQFF	TGTGCCAGCAGTCCCTCCTACAATGAGCAGTTCTTC
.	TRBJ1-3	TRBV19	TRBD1	CASREIDRGTSGNTIYF	TGTGCCAGTAGAGAAATTGACAGGGGGACCTCTGGAAACACCATATATTTT
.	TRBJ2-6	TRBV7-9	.	CASSPQRGRSGANVLTF	TGTGCCAGCAGCCCTCAAAGGGGAAGATCTGGGGCCAACGTCCTGACTTTC
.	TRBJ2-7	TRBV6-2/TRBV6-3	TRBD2	CASSYAGLAGLASYEQYF	TGTGCCAGCAGTTACGCCGGACTAGCGGGACTTGCATCCTACGAGCAGTACTTC
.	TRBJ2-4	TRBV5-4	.	CASRPWNGAKNIQYF	TGTGCCAGCCGGCCTTGGAATGGAGCCAAAAACATTCAGTACTTC
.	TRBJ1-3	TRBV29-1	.	CSVAADTIYF	TGCAGCGTTGCCGCAGACACCATATATTTT
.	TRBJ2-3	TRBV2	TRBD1	CASSGGDRGRLDTQYF	TGTGCCAGCAGTGGTGGGGACAGGGGGCGTTTAGATACGCAGTATTTT
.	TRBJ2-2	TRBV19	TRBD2	CASSRGLAGGTNTGELFF	TGTGCCAGTAGTAGGGGACTAGCGGGAGGAACGAACACCGGGGAGCTGTTTTTT
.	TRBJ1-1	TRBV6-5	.	CASNRAQGSQAFF	TGTGCCAGCAACCGCGCCCAGGGCTCCCAAGCTTTCTTT
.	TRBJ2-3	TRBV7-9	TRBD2	CAIRKGASGGTDTQYF	TGTGCCATCAGAAAAGGGGCTAGCGGTGGGACGGATACGCAGTATTTT
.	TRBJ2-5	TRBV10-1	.	CASSGSDQETQYF	TGCGCCAGCAGTGGGTCGGACCAAGAGACCCAGTACTTC
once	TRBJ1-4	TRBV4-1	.	CASSQEPVATNEKLFF	TGCGCCAGCAGCCAAGAACCCGTCGCAACTAATGAAAAACTGTTTTTT
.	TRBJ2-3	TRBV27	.	CASSSAPYRTSTDTQYF	TGTGCCAGCAGTTCGGCCCCTTATCGGACTAGCACAGATACGCAGTATTTT
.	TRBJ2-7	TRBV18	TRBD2	CASSPTSGSHEQYF	TGTGCCAGCTCACCAACCAGCGGGAGTCACGAGCAGTACTTC
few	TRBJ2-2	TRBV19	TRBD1	CASSAGQGETGELFF	TGTGCCAGTAGTGCGGGACAGGGGGAAACCGGGGAGCTGTTTTTT
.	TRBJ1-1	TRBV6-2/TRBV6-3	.	CASSYVGGRIDTEAFF	TGTGCCAGCAGTTACGTCGGGGGGCGCATAGACACTGAAGCTTTCTTT
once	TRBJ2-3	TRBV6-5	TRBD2	CASSPAGNANTQYF	TGTGCCAGCAGCCCAGCGGGAAACGCGAATACGCAGTATTTT
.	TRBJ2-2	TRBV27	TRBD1	CASSTYRGNTGELFF	TGTGCCAGCAGTACCTACAGGGGGAACACCGGGGAGCTGTTTTTT
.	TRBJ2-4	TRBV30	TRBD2	CAWSPGRATKNIQYF	TGTGCCTGGAGTCCCGGGAGGGCCACCAAAAACATTCAGTACTTC
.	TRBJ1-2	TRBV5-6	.	CASSLSSEGYTF	TGTGCCAGCAGCTTGTCCAGTGAAGGATACACCTTC
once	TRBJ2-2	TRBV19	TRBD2	CASTRAGGRSGELFF	TGTGCCAGTACAAGGGCGGGAGGGCGGAGCGGGGAGCTGTTTTTT
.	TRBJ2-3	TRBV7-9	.	CASSSGYRDTQYF	TGTGCCAGCAGCTCGGGATATCGGGATACGCAGTATTTT
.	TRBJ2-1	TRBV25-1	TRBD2	CASSQLEAGVRGNEQFF	TGTGCCAGCAGTCAACTCGAAGCGGGAGTGAGGGGTAATGAGCAGTTCTTC
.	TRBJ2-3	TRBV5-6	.	CASRAGQLTDTQYF	TGTGCCAGCAGGGCGGGACAGCTAACAGATACGCAGTATTTT
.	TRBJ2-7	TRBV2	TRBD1	CASSEAWTGDYEQYF	TGTGCCAGCAGTGAAGCCTGGACAGGGGATTACGAGCAGTACTTC
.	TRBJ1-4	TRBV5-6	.	CASSLPRAGELFF	TGTGCCAGCAGCTTGCCGCGGGCAGGGGAACTGTTTTTT
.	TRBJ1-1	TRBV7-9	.	CASSSLVTNTEAFF	TGTGCCAGCAGCTCCCTCGTTACGAACACTGAAGCTTTCTTT